This T cell receptor (beta chain) comes out of a study of T cells in Graves' hyperthyroidism and ophthalmopathy. Study-wide context: Once the initial diagnosis was made, peripheral blood was obtained before any treatment.

Findings of the study overall: Blood also showed most of the thyroid clonotypes that were expanded above 0.001. A median around 6 months before onset, the model predicted ophthalmopathy.

This clonotype was seen more than once but under ten times. Its target is not known. RNA transcripts gave rise to amplified TCR beta CDR3 regions. The HTBI primer set was used in a first-round RT-PCR of the TCR CDR3. From the multiplex PCR reads, TCRdb called clonotypes with MiXCR, one entry per CDR3 protein. The repertoire holds 250,000 to 300,000 distinct CDR3 sequences, with roughly 15% as singletons. The sequence was obtained from a woman aged 40 to 50 with Graves' hyperthyroidism that later progressed to Graves' ophthalmopathy. Sequenced input: blood.

Written as DNA, the CDR3 is TGTGCCAGCAGCACAGGACTAGCGGGGGACTACGAGCAGTACTTC. Amino acids: CASSTGLAGDYEQYF. The chain has TRBV5-6 and TRBJ2-7; 13 bases line up with TRBD2. V lost 4 bases and J lost 3; bases outside the gene matches: 4. There are 15 residues in the CDR3. From germline, CDR1 is SGHDT and CDR2 YYEEEE.